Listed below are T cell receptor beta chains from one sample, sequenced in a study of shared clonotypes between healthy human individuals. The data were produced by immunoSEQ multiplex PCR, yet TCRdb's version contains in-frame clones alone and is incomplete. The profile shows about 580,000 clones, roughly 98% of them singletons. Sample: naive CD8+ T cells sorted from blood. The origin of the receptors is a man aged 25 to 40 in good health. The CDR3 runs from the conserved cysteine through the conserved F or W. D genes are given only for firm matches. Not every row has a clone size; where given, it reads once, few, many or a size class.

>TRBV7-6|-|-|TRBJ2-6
CASSAEISQSRANVLTF
TGTGCCAGCAGCGCAGAAATCTCACAAAGTCGGGCCAACGTCCTGACTTTC
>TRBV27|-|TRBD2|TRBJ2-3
CASSWPGREADTQYF
TGTGCCAGCAGTTGGCCAGGGCGGGAGGCAGATACGCAGTATTTT
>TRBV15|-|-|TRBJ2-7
CATGGINEQYF
TGTGCCACCGGAGGGATTAACGAGCAGTACTTC
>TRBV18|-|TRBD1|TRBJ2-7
CASSPETGSYEQYF
TGTGCCAGCTCACCAGAGACAGGGTCCTACGAGCAGTACTTC
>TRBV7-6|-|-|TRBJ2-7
CASSLAWGESYEQYF
TGTGCCAGCAGCTTAGCTTGGGGGGAGTCTTACGAGCAGTACTTC
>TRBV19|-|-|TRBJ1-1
CASSLSTEAFF
TGTGCCAGTAGCTTAAGCACTGAAGCTTTCTTT
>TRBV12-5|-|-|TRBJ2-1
CARNPTGNEQFF
TGTGCTAGGAACCCAACAGGGAATGAGCAGTTCTTC
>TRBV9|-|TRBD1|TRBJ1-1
CASGGTVNTEAFF
TGTGCCAGCGGCGGGACAGTGAACACTGAAGCTTTCTTT
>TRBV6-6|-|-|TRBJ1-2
CASTWSSNYGYTF
TGTGCCAGCACGTGGAGTTCTAACTATGGCTACACCTTC
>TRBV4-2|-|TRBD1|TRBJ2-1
CASSPGQGGKYEQFF
TGTGCCAGCAGCCCGGGACAGGGGGGCAAATATGAGCAGTTCTTC
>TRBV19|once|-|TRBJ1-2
CASSPGTPYGYTF
TGTGCCAGTAGTCCCGGGACACCCTATGGCTACACCTTC
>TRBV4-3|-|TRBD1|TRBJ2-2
CASSQEHRGTGELFF
TGCGCCAGCAGCCAAGAGCACAGGGGCACCGGGGAGCTGTTTTTT
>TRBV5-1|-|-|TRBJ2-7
CASSSPDSYEQYF
TGCGCCAGCAGCTCCCCGGACTCCTACGAGCAGTACTTC
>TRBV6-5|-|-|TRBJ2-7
CASSVREKGEQYF
TGTGCCAGCAGTGTCAGGGAGAAAGGCGAGCAGTACTTC
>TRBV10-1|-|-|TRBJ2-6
CASSSGISGANVLTF
TGCGCCAGCAGTTCCGGGATCTCTGGGGCCAACGTCCTGACTTTC
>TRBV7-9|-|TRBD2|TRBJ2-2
CASSFSGRAGELFF
TGTGCCAGCAGCTTTAGCGGGAGGGCCGGGGAGCTGTTTTTT
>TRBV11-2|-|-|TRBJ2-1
CASSLDGSGGFF
TGTGCCAGCAGCTTAGATGGATCAGGAGGGTTCTTC
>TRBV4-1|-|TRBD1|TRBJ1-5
CASSQAGQGGQPQHF
TGCGCCAGCAGCCAAGCCGGACAGGGCGGACAGCCCCAGCATTTT
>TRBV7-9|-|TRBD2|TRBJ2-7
CASTSGLAGGPDEQYF
TGTGCCAGCACCTCTGGACTAGCGGGAGGGCCGGACGAGCAGTACTTC
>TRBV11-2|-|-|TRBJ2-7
CASSLGTSYEQYF
TGTGCCAGCAGCTTGGGGACCTCCTACGAGCAGTACTTC
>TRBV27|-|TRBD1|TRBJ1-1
CASSLSTGGTEAFF
TGTGCCAGCAGTTTATCAACAGGGGGCACTGAAGCTTTCTTT
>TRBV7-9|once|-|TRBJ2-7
CASSSGQGPYEQYF
TGTGCCAGCAGCTCGGGGCAGGGACCCTACGAGCAGTACTTC
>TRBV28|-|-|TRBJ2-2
CASSSREEGELFF
TGTGCCAGCAGTTCACGCGAAGAGGGGGAGCTGTTTTTT
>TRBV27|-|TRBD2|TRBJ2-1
CASTPLAGRDEQFF
TGTGCCAGCACCCCACTAGCGGGAAGGGATGAGCAGTTCTTC
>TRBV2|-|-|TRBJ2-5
CASSEEEGRETQYF
TGTGCCAGCAGTGAAGAAGAGGGGCGAGAGACCCAGTACTTC
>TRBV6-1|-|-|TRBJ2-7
CASSEWQGSGEQYF
TGTGCCAGCAGTGAATGGCAGGGGTCGGGCGAGCAGTACTTC
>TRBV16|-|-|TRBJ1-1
CASSQSPRNTEAFF
TGTGCCAGCAGCCAAAGCCCCCGTAACACTGAAGCTTTCTTT
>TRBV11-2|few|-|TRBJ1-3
CASSLDPGDSGNTIYF
TGTGCCAGCAGCTTAGATCCGGGGGATTCTGGAAACACCATATATTTT
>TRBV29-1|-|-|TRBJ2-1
CSGRPPGYLEQFF
TGCAGCGGCCGCCCCCCGGGTTACCTAGAGCAGTTCTTC
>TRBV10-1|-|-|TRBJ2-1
CASSNRDSNNEQFF
TGCGCCAGCAGTAACCGGGACTCTAACAATGAGCAGTTCTTC
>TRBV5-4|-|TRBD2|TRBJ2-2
CASSLGAGAGELFF
TGTGCCAGCAGCTTGGGGGCGGGAGCCGGGGAGCTGTTTTTT
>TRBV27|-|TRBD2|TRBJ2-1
CASSSIIAGVGDEQFF
TGTGCCAGCAGTTCTATTATAGCGGGAGTGGGCGATGAGCAGTTCTTC
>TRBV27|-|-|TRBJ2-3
CASTHPGDTQYF
TGTGCCAGCACACACCCTGGAGATACGCAGTATTTT
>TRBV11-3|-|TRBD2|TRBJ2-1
CASSPAGGTSGYNEQFF
TGTGCCAGCAGCCCGGCGGGTGGGACTAGCGGCTACAATGAGCAGTTCTTC
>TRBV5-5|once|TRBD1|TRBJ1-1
CASSLGDREWYVTEAFF
TGTGCCAGCAGCTTGGGGGACAGGGAATGGTATGTCACTGAAGCTTTCTTT
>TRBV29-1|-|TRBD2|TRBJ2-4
CSVGTSGRTIQYF
TGCAGCGTCGGGACTAGCGGGAGAACCATTCAGTACTTC
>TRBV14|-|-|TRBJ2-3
CASSPIRGAADTQYF
TGTGCCAGCAGCCCGATACGGGGGGCAGCAGATACGCAGTATTTT
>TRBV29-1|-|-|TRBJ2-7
CSVEEYGGEQYF
TGCAGCGTTGAAGAATATGGGGGTGAGCAGTACTTC
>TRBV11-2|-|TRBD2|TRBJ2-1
CASSEGLAGYNEQFF
TGTGCCAGCAGCGAGGGACTAGCGGGATACAATGAGCAGTTCTTC
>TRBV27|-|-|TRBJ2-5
CASSFGPPQETQYF
TGTGCCAGCAGTTTCGGCCCCCCCCAAGAGACCCAGTACTTC
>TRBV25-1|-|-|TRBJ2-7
CASSGTHYEQYF
TGTGCCAGCAGCGGGACACACTACGAGCAGTACTTC
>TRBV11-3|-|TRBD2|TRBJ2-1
CASSSTSGRINEQFF
TGTGCCAGCAGCTCAACTAGCGGGAGAATCAATGAGCAGTTCTTC
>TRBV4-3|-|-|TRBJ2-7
CASSQDLDYEQYF
TGCGCCAGCAGCCAAGATCTGGACTACGAGCAGTACTTC
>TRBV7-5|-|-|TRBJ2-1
CARSLSGTYNEQFF
TGTGCCAGAAGCCTAAGCGGAACCTACAATGAGCAGTTCTTC
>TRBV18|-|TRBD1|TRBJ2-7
CASSLGATGYAYEQYF
TGTGCCAGCTCTTTAGGGGCGACAGGGTACGCTTACGAGCAGTACTTC
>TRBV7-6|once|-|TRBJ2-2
CASSDEDGFGNTGELFF
TGTGCCAGCAGCGATGAGGATGGGTTTGGAAACACCGGGGAGCTGTTTTTT
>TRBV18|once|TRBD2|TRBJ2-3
CASSPRTSGSTDTQYF
TGTGCCAGCTCTCCTAGGACTAGCGGGAGCACAGATACGCAGTATTTT
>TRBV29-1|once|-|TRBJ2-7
CSVGGFGTWDEQYF
TGCAGCGTTGGGGGTTTCGGGACGTGGGACGAGCAGTACTTC
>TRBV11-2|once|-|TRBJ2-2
CARGREVTTGELFF
TGTGCCAGAGGGCGGGAAGTTACGACCGGGGAGCTGTTTTTT
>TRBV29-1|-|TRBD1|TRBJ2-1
CSVWQGANEQFF
TGCAGCGTTTGGCAGGGGGCTAATGAGCAGTTCTTC
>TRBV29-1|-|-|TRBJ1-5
CSVARDNQPQHF
TGCAGCGTTGCTCGGGACAATCAGCCCCAGCATTTT
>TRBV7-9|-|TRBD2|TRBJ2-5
CASSGTSAQETQYF
TGTGCCAGCAGCGGGACTAGCGCCCAAGAGACCCAGTACTTC
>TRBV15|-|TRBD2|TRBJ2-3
CATSRGASGVADTQYF
TGTGCCACCAGCAGAGGGGCTAGCGGGGTGGCAGATACGCAGTATTTT
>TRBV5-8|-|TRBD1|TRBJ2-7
CASSLVQGDYF
TGTGCCAGCAGCTTGGTTCAGGGGGACTACTTC
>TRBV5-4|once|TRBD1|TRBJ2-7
CASSSLGQGSSYEQYF
TGTGCCAGCAGCTCCCTGGGACAGGGAAGCTCCTACGAGCAGTACTTC
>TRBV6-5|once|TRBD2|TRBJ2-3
CASSLLAGASDTQYF
TGTGCCAGCAGTTTACTAGCGGGAGCCTCAGATACGCAGTATTTT